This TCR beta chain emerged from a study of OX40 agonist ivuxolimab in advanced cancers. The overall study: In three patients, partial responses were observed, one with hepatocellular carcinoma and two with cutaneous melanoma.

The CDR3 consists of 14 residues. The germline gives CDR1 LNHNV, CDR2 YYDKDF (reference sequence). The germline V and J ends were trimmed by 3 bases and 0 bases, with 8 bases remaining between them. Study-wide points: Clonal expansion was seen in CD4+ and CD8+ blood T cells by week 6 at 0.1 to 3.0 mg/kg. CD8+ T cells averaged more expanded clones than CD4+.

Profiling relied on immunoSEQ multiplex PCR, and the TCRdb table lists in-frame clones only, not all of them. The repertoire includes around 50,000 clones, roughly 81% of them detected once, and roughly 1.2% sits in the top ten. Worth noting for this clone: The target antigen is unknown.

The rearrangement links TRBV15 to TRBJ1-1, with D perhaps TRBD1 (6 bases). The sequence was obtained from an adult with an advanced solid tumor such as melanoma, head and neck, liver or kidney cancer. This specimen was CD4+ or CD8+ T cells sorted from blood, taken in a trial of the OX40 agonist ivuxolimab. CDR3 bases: TGTGCCACCAGCAGCGGACAGATGAACACTGAAGCTTTCTTT. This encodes CATSSGQMNTEAFF.